One sample yielded the 6 T cell receptor beta chains listed below, sequenced in a study of blood T cell repertoires in COVID-19. Generated by immunoSEQ multiplex PCR, the TCRdb table keeps only in-frame clones and is missing some. The sample carries approximately 160,000 clones, less than 90% recorded once. The specimen sequenced was PBMCs or T cells enriched from blood (not recorded which). The receptors were sampled from a woman in her fifties or sixties who had recovered from COVID-19.

The CDR3 DNA reads as TGTGCCAGCAGTTTAGTCACAAGCTCTGGGGCCAACGTCCTGACTTTC. Amino acids: CASSLVTSSGANVLTF. The rearrangement uses TRBV28 and TRBJ2-6; D unresolved. This CDR3 has 16 residues. Trimming cost V 2 bases and J 0 bases, with 8 bases left between them. CDR1 and CDR2 from the germline V gene are MDHEN and SYDVKM.

The chain has TRBV7-2 and TRBJ2-1; the D is unclear. The CDR3 has 15 residues. Germline CDR1 and CDR2: SGHTA and FQGNSA. Trimming pared 5 bases from V and 1 base from J, leaving 12 bases between. DNA for the CDR3: TGTGCCAGCAGCCCTCAAGAGTTTTCCTACAATGAGCAGTTCTTC. Translating gives CASSPQEFSYNEQFF.

V and J are TRBV9 and TRBJ2-3; TRBD1 agrees at 7 bases. Germline loops: CDR1 SGDLS, CDR2 YYNGEE. The V gene end was trimmed by 4 bases and the J gene end by 0 bases; junction bases not matched to a gene: 5. There are 15 residues in the CDR3. CDR3 sequence: CASSTRDRSTDTQYF. The CDR3, as DNA: TGTGCCAGCAGCACCCGGGACAGAAGCACAGATACGCAGTATTTT.

The chain joins TRBV5-1 to TRBJ2-5; D possibly corresponds to TRBD1 (5 bases). Trimming took off 4 bases at V and 1 base at J, with 8 bases between the two ends. From germline, CDR1 is SGHRS and CDR2 YFSETQ. The CDR3 totals 13 residues. CDR3 coding DNA: TGCGCCAGCAGCCTCGACAGCCAAGAGACCCAGTACTTC. Amino acid sequence: CASSLDSQETQYF.

V and J are TRBV4-1 and TRBJ2-5; 7 bases are a match to TRBD1. Germline CDR1 is MGHRA and CDR2 is YSYEKL. V shed 4 bases and J 5 bases; nucleotides not matched to a gene: 7. The CDR3 sequence is 14 residues long. The CDR3, as DNA: TGCGCCAGCAGCCCAGAACAGGGGTGGGAGACCCAGTACTTC. This encodes CASSPEQGWETQYF.

The chain uses TRBV27 and TRBJ1-1, with 7 positions matching TRBD1. Trimming removed 6 bases from V and 4 bases from J; junction bases left unmatched: 5. There are 13 residues in the CDR3. Germline assignment: CDR1 MNHEY and CDR2 SMNVEV (reference sequence). The CDR3 spells CASRRQGGTEAFF. Here the CDR3 DNA reads TGTGCCAGCAGGAGACAGGGCGGCACTGAAGCTTTCTTT.